Listed here are 28 T cell receptor beta chains from one sample, sequenced in a study of T-cell reconstitution after alpha-beta-depleted transplantation in children. Preparing the TCRbeta library involved the use of unique molecular identifiers. MiXCR, run by TCRdb on the PCR reads, gives a single entry per CDR3 protein. The sample lists roughly 570,000 distinct CDR3 sequences; 25% to 30% were seen once. The sequenced sample was PBMCs, obtained before TCRalphabeta/CD19-depleted stem cell transplant. The receptors stem from a boy under three years old with Wiskott-Aldrich syndrome, due to receive a stem cell transplant.

The chain couples TRBV7-9 to TRBJ1-5, with D unresolved. The CDR3 consists of 14 residues. Looked up from germline, CDR1 is SEHNR and CDR2 is FQNEAQ (reference sequence). V was pared by 0 bases and J by 4 bases, with 7 bases between. CDR3 in amino acids: CASSLAGMNQPQHF. The CDR3 nucleotides read TGTGCCAGCAGCTTAGCCGGAATGAATCAGCCCCAGCATTTT.

This clonotype has more than one count but fewer than ten. The rearrangement uses TRBV7-2 and TRBJ2-1, with TRBD2 matching over 8 bases. This CDR3 contains 13 residues. The V segment lost 8 bases and the J segment 7 bases; nucleotides outside the gene matches: 7. The germline V gene has CDR1 SGHTA and CDR2 FQGNSA. CDR3 DNA: TGTGCCAGCGGCGGGAGGAAACTTAATGAGCAGTTCTTC. Amino acids: CASGGRKLNEQFF.

V is TRBV9 and J is TRBJ2-1; the match to TRBD2 covers 10 bases. The CDR3 loop spans 17 amino acids. Germline values: CDR1 SGDLS, CDR2 YYNGEE. V was clipped by 0 bases and J by 7 bases; unmatched bases: 10. The DNA of the CDR3 is TGTGCCAGCAGCGTAGATGGGCTAGCGGGAGTGTTGAATGAGCAGTTCTTC. Translation gives CASSVDGLAGVLNEQFF.

The chain carries TRBV6-1 and TRBJ2-3; TRBD2 aligns across 14 bases. The length of the CDR3 is 16 residues. Germline trimming cut 6 bases from V and 1 base from J; bases unmatched to any gene: 3. In germline, CDR1 is MNHNS, CDR2 SASEGT. CDR3 bases: TGTGCCAGCAGCCGGGGACTAGCGGGAGGCACAGATACGCAGTATTTT. It codes for CASSRGLAGGTDTQYF.

The table lists this clonotype with a few counts. The V and J genes are TRBV5-6 and TRBJ1-5; weak D call: TRBD1 (5 bases). The V end was cut by 2 bases, the J end by 9 bases, with 18 bases between. Germline V gene data show CDR1 as SGHDT and CDR2 as YYEEEE. CDR3 length: 15 amino acids. The CDR3 loop reads CASSFQGRPAWPQHF. The CDR3, as DNA: TGTGCCAGCAGCTTCCAGGGAAGGCCCGCCTGGCCCCAGCATTTT.

This clonotype was detected a few times. The rearrangement joins TRBV20-1 to TRBJ2-1; D not resolved. The germline V gene encodes CDR1 DFQATT and CDR2 SNEGSKA (reference sequence). The CDR3 length is 13 residues. The ends were cut back, 6 bases at V and 4 bases at J, with 13 bases in the middle. CDR3 protein: CSAKTGIYNEQFF. CDR3 nucleotide sequence: TGCAGTGCCAAGACCGGCATTTACAATGAGCAGTTCTTC.

This clonotype was detected only a few times. The chain uses TRBV7-6 and TRBJ2-7, with a weak D call TRBD1 (6 bases). The CDR3 is made up of 13 amino acids. V was shortened by 5 bases and J by 3 bases, with 11 bases between the two germline ends. Germline V CDR1 and CDR2: SGHVS, FNYEAQ. The DNA of the CDR3 is TGTGCCAGCAGCCTTCAACAGGGCTACGAGCAGTACTTC. This sequence encodes CASSLQQGYEQYF. The full variable domain, its missing parts supplied by reference TRBV7-6 and TRBJ2-7, is GAGVSQSPRYKVTKRGQDVALRCDPISGHVSLYWYRQALGQGPEFLTYFNYEAQQDKSGLPNDRFSAERPEGSISTLTIQRTEQRDSAMYRCASSLQQGYEQYFGPGTRLTVT.

This clonotype was seen more than once but under ten times. CDR3 in amino acids: CATSRGTSVREQYF. Written as DNA, the CDR3 is TGTGCCACCAGCAGAGGGACTAGCGTGAGGGAGCAGTACTTC. The chain joins TRBV15 to TRBJ2-7; 9 bases are shared with TRBD2. Germline trimming cut 1 base from V and 7 bases from J; bases unmatched to any gene: 5. Looked up from germline, CDR1 is LNHNV and CDR2 is YYDKDF (reference sequence). There are 14 residues in the CDR3.

The V call is TRBV20-1, the J call TRBJ2-1; 8 bases line up with TRBD2. Germline V gives CDR1 DFQATT, CDR2 SNEGSKA (reference sequence). V dropped 2 bases and J dropped 6; count of bases not matched to a gene: 9. The CDR3 runs 15 residues. CDR3 region: CSARRTSGGSNEQFF. CDR3 coding DNA: TGCAGTGCTAGACGAACTAGCGGAGGCTCCAATGAGCAGTTCTTC.

There are a few counts of this clonotype. The chain has TRBV5-1 and TRBJ2-2; 8 positions match TRBD2. The germline gives CDR1 SGHRS, CDR2 YFSETQ. V lost 3 bases and J lost 2; bases outside the gene matches: 3. The CDR3 contains 15 residues. CDR3 bases: TGCGCCAGCAGCTCATTAGCGGGAAACACCGGGGAGCTGTTTTTT. Its protein product is CASSSLAGNTGELFF.

The rearrangement joins TRBV15 to TRBJ2-1, with 9 bases identical to TRBD2. The V and J ends lost 0 bases and 3 bases, in that order; junction bases with no gene match: 6. Germline loops: CDR1 LNHNV, CDR2 YYDKDF (reference sequence). The CDR3 sequence is 17 residues long. CDR3 sequence reads: CATSRDLAGGLYNEQFF. Here the CDR3 DNA reads TGTGCCACCAGCAGAGATCTGGCGGGAGGGCTCTACAATGAGCAGTTCTTC.

J is TRBJ1-1 and V is TRBV6-5; 7 nucleotides align to TRBD1. The CDR3 length is 18 residues. The J segment lost 1 base and the V segment lost 1 base, leaving 12 bases of the junction unmatched. Per germline, CDR1 MNHEY and CDR2 SVGAGI. The CDR3 DNA follows: TGTGCCAGCAGTTACTGGGTGGGAGGGGGCCATTGGAACACTGAAGCTTTCTTT. Its protein is CASSYWVGGGHWNTEAFF.

This clonotype was seen a few times. This rearrangement joins TRBV5-7 to TRBJ2-1, with TRBD1 identical over 7 bases. TRBV5-7 is labeled an ORF, and its function is uncertain. V shed 4 bases and J 4 bases; nucleotides not matched to a gene: 14. CDR3 size: 17 residues. The CDR3 DNA sequence: TGTGCCAGCAGCAGCGACAGGGCAACAAACAAATACAATGAGCAGTTCTTC. Protein sequence: CASSSDRATNKYNEQFF.

This chain uses TRBV5-1 with TRBJ2-7; the match to TRBD1 covers 8 bases. Unmatched junction bases numbered 6, after V lost 0 bases and J lost 1 base. The V gene's germline CDR1 is SGHRS and CDR2 YFSETQ. This CDR3 is built from 16 residues. CDR3 sequence reads: CASSLGTGTGSYEQYF. The CDR3 DNA follows: TGCGCCAGCAGCTTGGGGACCGGGACAGGATCCTACGAGCAGTACTTC.

The sample holds a few counts of this clonotype. The V call is TRBV7-9, the J call TRBJ2-2, with a weak D call TRBD2 (5 bases). The CDR3 spans 16 residues. Germline-derived CDR1 and CDR2 are SEHNR and FQNEAQ (reference sequence). Trimming left V 5 bases short and J 1 base short, with 14 bases between. CDR3 residues: CASSELGWKNTGELFF. The CDR3 DNA follows: TGTGCCAGCAGCGAACTAGGGTGGAAGAACACCGGGGAGCTGTTTTTT.

Here the CDR3 reads CASSGQLATNEKLFF. The DNA for the CDR3 is TGTGCCAGCAGTGGACAGCTCGCAACTAATGAAAAACTGTTTTTT. This chain connects TRBV6-1 to TRBJ1-4; TRBD1 is a possible D gene (5 bases). V lost 4 bases to trimming and J lost 0 bases, with 9 bases between them. Germline values: CDR1 MNHNS, CDR2 SASEGT. The CDR3 spans 15 residues.

Turning to this clonotype: At one boundary the junction diverges from the germline segment, which might be a read error. J is TRBJ2-1 and V is TRBV5-1; 9 bases are shared with TRBD2. Germline-derived CDR1 and CDR2 are SGHRS and YFSETQ. This CDR3 is 15 amino acids long. CDR3 coding DNA: TGCGCCAGCAGCTTGACTAGCGGGTCCTACACTGAGCAGTTCTTC. Translation: CASSLTSGSYTEQFF. The full variable domain, its missing parts supplied by reference TRBV5-1 and TRBJ2-1, is KAGVTQTPRYLIKTRGQQVTLSCSPISGHRSVSWYQQTPGQGLQFLFEYFSETQRNKGNFPGRFSGRQFSNSRSEMNVSTLELGDSALYLCASSLTSGSYTEQFFGPGTRLTVL.

The rearrangement uses TRBV29-1 and TRBJ2-1; 7 bases map to TRBD2. CDR1 and CDR2 from the germline V gene are SQVTM and ANQGSEA. V shed 7 bases and J 0 bases; nucleotides not matched to a gene: 6. This CDR3 has 14 amino acids. The DNA for the CDR3 is TGCAGCGCAGGCGGGGGTGGCTCCTACAATGAGCAGTTCTTC. Protein product: CSAGGGGSYNEQFF.

The J gene is TRBJ2-5, the V gene TRBV5-1; 13 nucleotides align to TRBD2. Germline V gene data show CDR1 as SGHRS and CDR2 as YFSETQ. V dropped 4 bases and J dropped 1; count of bases not matched to a gene: 13. This CDR3 spans 19 amino acids. The DNA of the CDR3 is TGCGCCAGCAGCCCCCACCGACTAGCGGGAGGCCGATTCCAAGAGACCCAGTACTTC. Amino acids: CASSPHRLAGGRFQETQYF.

The chain joins TRBV19 to TRBJ2-7; 8 nucleotides agree with TRBD1. This CDR3 is 14 amino acids long. V lost 5 bases, J lost 2 bases, and 5 bases stayed unmatched. Germline CDR1 and CDR2: LNHDA and SQIVND (reference sequence). CDR3 loop: CASSRQGPPYEQYF. Here the CDR3 DNA reads TGTGCCAGTAGTCGACAGGGGCCTCCCTACGAGCAGTACTTC. Looking up the rest from reference TRBV19 and TRBJ2-7 gives the full variable domain: DGGITQSPKYLFRKEGQNVTLSCEQNLNHDAMYWYRQDPGQGLRLIYYSQIVNDFQKGDIAEGYSVSREKKESFPLTVTSAQKNPTAFYLCASSRQGPPYEQYFGPGTRLTVT.

This chain uses TRBV9 with TRBJ2-1, with D unresolved. The CDR3 is 12 residues long. Germline CDR1 SGDLS, CDR2 YYNGEE. Between the trimmed V and J ends, which lost 7 bases and 7 bases, there was a span of 12 bases. For the CDR3, the DNA is TGTGCCAGCGGTAATACGTTAAATGAGCAGTTCTTC. Encoded protein: CASGNTLNEQFF.

This sequence joins TRBV15 and TRBJ2-7; tentatively, D is TRBD2 (6 bases). The CDR3 totals 14 residues. Trimming left V 0 bases short and J 3 bases short, with 9 bases between. The V gene's germline CDR1 is LNHNV and CDR2 YYDKDF (reference sequence). CDR3 sequence (DNA): TGTGCCACCAGCAGAGACGCGACTAGCTACGAGCAGTACTTC. This gives the protein CATSRDATSYEQYF.

The rearrangement links TRBV29-1 to TRBJ2-1; the match to TRBD2 covers 12 bases. Germline-derived CDR1 and CDR2 are SQVTM and ANQGSEA. This CDR3 is 14 amino acids long. Trimming took 5 bases from V and 4 from J; bases not matched to a gene: 3. The CDR3 DNA sequence: TGCAGCGTTACTAGCGGGAGGAGGTACAATGAGCAGTTCTTC. Encoded protein: CSVTSGRRYNEQFF.

The chain joins TRBV11-2 to TRBJ2-2; a possible D gene is TRBD2 (5 bases). The ends were cut back, 2 bases at V and 7 bases at J, with 14 bases in the middle. The V gene's germline CDR1 is SGHAT and CDR2 FQNNGV. This CDR3 has 15 residues. The CDR3 reads CASSLRNGIGGELFF. CDR3 coding DNA: TGTGCCAGCAGCTTACGTAACGGGATTGGCGGGGAGCTGTTTTTT.

This chain links TRBV18 with TRBJ2-1; the D gene is possibly TRBD2 (6 bases). Trimming took 3 bases from V and 8 from J, leaving 17 bases between them. The CDR3 contains 15 residues. CDR1 KGHSH and CDR2 LQKENI come from the germline V gene. CDR3: CASSPGSAGSDEQFF. CDR3 sequence (DNA): TGTGCCAGCTCACCGGGAAGCGCGGGGTCGGATGAGCAGTTCTTC.

This clonotype was observed at least ten times. This chain joins TRBV5-1 and TRBJ2-5; D is perhaps TRBD1 (5 bases). V was cut by 0 bases and J by 2 bases, with 8 bases left in between. The CDR3 totals 14 residues. Germline values: CDR1 SGHRS, CDR2 YFSETQ. Here the CDR3 reads CASSLGTSQETQYF. The DNA for the CDR3 is TGCGCCAGCAGCTTGGGGACAAGTCAAGAGACCCAGTACTTC.

This clonotype was picked up a small number of times. The chain recombines TRBV27 with TRBJ2-7, with D perhaps matching TRBD1 or TRBD2 (5 bases each). The CDR3 is 14 amino acids. V shed 3 bases and J shed 2 bases, with 11 bases lying between them. Germline CDR1 reads MNHEY; CDR2 reads SMNVEV (reference sequence). CDR3 sequence (DNA): TGTGCCAGCAGTTTCCGGGACGGCCCCTACGAGCAGTACTTC. Translation gives CASSFRDGPYEQYF.

V is TRBV18 and J is TRBJ2-1, with 8 bases matching TRBD2. The trim removed 6 bases at V and 7 bases at J, leaving 11 bases unmatched. Per the germline V gene, CDR1 is KGHSH and CDR2 is LQKENI. This CDR3 has 15 residues. The CDR3: CASSQSGSLGNEQFF. The CDR3 bases are TGTGCCAGCTCCCAGAGCGGGAGCTTGGGGAATGAGCAGTTCTTC.